Below, 22 T cell receptor beta chains from the same sample are listed, as sequenced in a study of identical twins' blood T cells. In TCRdb, the 5' RACE reads were re-called with MiXCR into one record per CDR3 protein. The table shows hundreds of thousands of distinct CDR3 sequences, with around 30% occurring only once. The material sequenced was PBMCs. The receptors come from a woman aged 18-49 years in good health.

Concerning this clonotype: Possible read error: a much larger clone is one base away. The chain links TRBV29-1 to TRBJ2-7; perhaps TRBD2 as D (5 bases). The germline V and J ends were trimmed by 7 bases and 3 bases, with 13 bases remaining between them. There are 12 residues in the CDR3. Germline loops: CDR1 SQVTM, CDR2 ANQGSEA. This CDR3 reads CSAENGIYEQYF. The CDR3 DNA reads as TGCAGCGCTGAGAACGGGATCTACGAGCAGTACTTC.

The chain combines TRBV28 with TRBJ2-2; 9 bases match TRBD2. V was clipped by 8 bases and J by 4 bases; unmatched bases: 14. The length of the CDR3 is 17 residues. Per germline, CDR1 MDHEN and CDR2 SYDVKM. CDR3 DNA: TGTGCCAGCCGTGGGGTAGCGGGAGAATCAAGCACCGGGGAGCTGTTTTTT. This gives the protein CASRGVAGESSTGELFF.

This clonotype appeared a few times. The CDR3 is CASSTHDRIYEQYF. Written as DNA, the CDR3 is TGTGCCAGTAGTACGCACGACAGGATCTACGAGCAGTACTTC. This chain links TRBV19 with TRBJ2-7; D perhaps matches TRBD1 (6 bases). Germline V CDR1 and CDR2: LNHDA, SQIVND (reference sequence). The CDR3 runs to 14 residues. The V and J ends lost 4 bases and 3 bases respectively, with 13 bases between them.

Points on this clonotype: This is likely a read error, given that the CDR3 carries no conserved phenylalanine or tryptophan at its end. The chain has TRBV5-1 and TRBJ2-1, with 7 bases matching TRBD1. The length of the CDR3 is 15 residues. Germline trimming cut 0 bases from V and 4 bases from J; bases unmatched to any gene: 4. CDR1 is SGHRS and CDR2 is YFSETQ in the germline V gene. CDR3 in DNA: TGCGCCAGCAGCTTGGGGGACAGAGATTACAATGAGCAGTTCGTC. Translated: CASSLGDRDYNEQFV.

J is TRBJ1-6 and V is TRBV5-1, with 7 bases that match TRBD1. Germline trimming cut 4 bases from V and 10 bases from J; bases unmatched to any gene: 8. Germline CDR1 SGHRS, CDR2 YFSETQ. CDR3 length: 14 amino acids. The CDR3 reads CASSRTGTESPLHF. Here the CDR3 DNA reads TGCGCCAGCAGCCGTACCGGGACAGAATCACCCCTCCACTTT.

J is TRBJ2-7 and V is TRBV18; the D call may be TRBD1 or TRBD2 (6 bases each). Germline lookup yields CDR1 KGHSH and CDR2 LQKENI. Trimming took off 3 bases at V and 3 bases at J, with 15 bases between the two ends. This CDR3 is built from 15 residues. CDR3: CASSPGGLSIYEQYF. CDR3 coding DNA: TGTGCCAGCTCACCGGGGGGCCTATCTATCTACGAGCAGTACTTC. The full variable domain, completed using reference TRBV18 and TRBJ2-7, is NAGVMQNPRHLVRRRGQEARLRCSPMKGHSHVYWYRQLPEEGLKFMVYLQKENIIDESGMPKERFSAEFPKEGPSILRIQQVVRGDSAAYFCASSPGGLSIYEQYFGPGTRLTVT.

This clonotype was detected only a few times. The genes are TRBV6-2 or TRBV6-3 and TRBJ2-1; D tentatively reads TRBD1 or TRBD2 (6 bases each). Trimming left V 6 bases short and J 4 bases short, with 19 bases between. This CDR3 region has 16 residues. Germline V CDR1 and CDR2: MNHEY, SVGEGT. CDR3 loop: CASSRLGGGSYNEQFF. CDR3 sequence (DNA): TGTGCCAGCAGCCGCCTCGGGGGCGGGTCTTACAATGAGCAGTTCTTC.

This clonotype came up many times. This chain joins TRBV7-2 and TRBJ2-7; no definite D call. CDR3 length equals 15 residues. The V end was cut by 0 bases, the J end by 2 bases, with 11 bases between. In germline, CDR1 is SGHTA, CDR2 FQGNSA. The CDR3 bases are TGTGCCAGCAGCTTAGCAACTCACGGAACCTACGAGCAGTACTTC. Amino acids: CASSLATHGTYEQYF. Full variable domain (missing parts from reference TRBV7-2 and TRBJ2-7): GAGVSQSPSNKVTEKGKDVELRCDPISGHTALYWYRQSLGQGLEFLIYFQGNSAPDKSGLPSDRFSAERTGGSVSTLTIQRTQQEDSAVYLCASSLATHGTYEQYFGPGTRLTVT.

This clonotype has a handful of counts. The chain uses TRBV5-4 and TRBJ2-1; 9 bases are a match to TRBD1. Germline V CDR1 and CDR2: SGHNT, YYREEE (reference sequence). CDR3 length: 15 amino acids. Trimming cost V 5 bases and J 1 base; bases outside gene matches: 4. CDR3 bases: TGTGCCAGCAGATCGGACAGGGGTTCCTACAATGAGCAGTTCTTC. It translates to CASRSDRGSYNEQFF.

The chain carries TRBV14 and TRBJ2-2; the D gene is possibly TRBD1 (5 bases). Germline V CDR1 and CDR2: SGHDN, FVKESK. Trimming took 0 bases from V and 0 from J, leaving 8 bases between them. The CDR3 has 16 residues. CDR3 region: CASSQDRTSNTGELFF. The CDR3 nucleotides read TGTGCCAGCAGCCAAGACAGGACATCGAACACCGGGGAGCTGTTTTTT. The full variable domain, rest sourced from reference TRBV14 and TRBJ2-2, is EAGVTQFPSHSVIEKGQTVTLRCDPISGHDNLYWYRRVMGKEIKFLLHFVKESKQDESGMPNNRFLAERTGGTYSTLKVQPAELEDSGVYFCASSQDRTSNTGELFFGEGSRLTVL.

In this sample, this clonotype turned up a few times. V usage is TRBV30 and J usage is TRBJ1-2; perhaps TRBD1 as D (6 bases). The CDR3 length is 14 residues. Trimming took off 5 bases at V and 3 bases at J, with 16 bases between the two ends. The germline CDR1 and CDR2 sequences are GTSNPN and SVGIG (reference sequence). DNA for the CDR3: TGTGCCTGGGAGAACAGGGTAGCGGACTATGGCTACACCTTC. As protein: CAWENRVADYGYTF.

The V and J genes are TRBV29-1 and TRBJ1-2; tentative D call: TRBD1 (6 bases). This CDR3 is built from 12 residues. The germline V and J ends were trimmed by 5 bases and 3 bases, with 10 bases remaining between them. Per the germline V gene, CDR1 is SQVTM and CDR2 is ANQGSEA. The CDR3 here is CSVRSGDYGYTF. The CDR3 bases are TGCAGCGTTAGATCAGGGGACTATGGCTACACCTTC.

The sample holds a few counts of this clonotype. The J gene is TRBJ2-2, the V gene TRBV19; perhaps TRBD2 as D (6 bases). CDR1 and CDR2 from the germline V gene are LNHDA and SQIVND (reference sequence). This CDR3 is 15 amino acids long. V shed 5 bases and J shed 2 bases, with 12 bases lying between them. CDR3 DNA sequence: TGTGCCAGTAGTTCTTGGGACTTAAACACCGGGGAGCTGTTTTTT. Translation: CASSSWDLNTGELFF.

This clonotype was recorded a few times. J is TRBJ1-5 and V is TRBV23-1, with D unclear. TRBV23-1 is known as an ORF, though its function is uncertain. The CDR3 runs 9 residues. V was trimmed by 9 bases and J by 9 bases, leaving 6 bases between them. CDR3 region: CASRRPQHF. CDR3 DNA sequence: TGCGCCAGTCGGCGGCCCCAGCATTTT.

This clonotype was counted between two and nine times. This sequence joins TRBV2 and TRBJ1-5; D gene uncertain. There are 14 residues in the CDR3. Per the germline V gene, CDR1 is SNHLY and CDR2 is FYNNEI. V lost 10 bases to trimming and J lost 0 bases, with 13 bases between them. The CDR3 protein is CATAGEGSNQPQHF. The DNA of the CDR3 is TGTGCCACCGCTGGGGAGGGTAGCAATCAGCCCCAGCATTTT.

This clonotype showed up many times. The J gene is TRBJ1-1, the V gene TRBV20-1; TRBD1 agrees at 7 bases. Per the germline V gene, CDR1 is DFQATT and CDR2 is SNEGSKA (reference sequence). Trimming at V came to 3 bases and at J to 6 bases, leaving 4 bases not matched to a gene. The CDR3 covers 12 residues. The CDR3 region is CSASYRGAEAFF. As DNA, the CDR3 is TGCAGTGCTAGTTACAGGGGTGCTGAAGCTTTCTTT.

V is TRBV6-4 and J is TRBJ2-1, with no clear D. This CDR3 region has 15 residues. From germline, CDR1 is MRHNA and CDR2 SNTAGT. V was pared by 6 bases and J by 8 bases, with 20 bases between. The CDR3 loop reads CASSPLSVLGDEQFF. The CDR3 DNA reads as TGTGCCAGCAGCCCTCTAAGCGTTTTGGGCGATGAGCAGTTCTTC.

For this clonotype: Germline is not matched at one junction end, which may reflect a read error. The rearrangement joins TRBV25-1 to TRBJ1-5; D might be TRBD1 (6 bases). CDR1 and CDR2 from the germline V gene are MGHDK and SYGVNS. The CDR3 has 15 amino acids. CDR3 DNA sequence: TGTGCCAGCAGTGAGGGTTCGGGGGCGAGCCAGCCCCGGCATTTT. Its protein product is CASSEGSGASQPRHF.

This clonotype was counted at least ten times. The CDR3 reads CSARVPNTGELFF. As DNA, the CDR3 is TGCAGTGCTAGAGTACCGAACACCGGGGAGCTGTTTTTT. The genes are TRBV20-1 and TRBJ2-2, with D unclear. The CDR3 sequence is 13 residues long. V was pared by 1 base and J by 0 bases, with 3 bases between. CDR1 is DFQATT, CDR2 SNEGSKA, per germline (reference sequence).

Many counts were recorded for this clonotype. The chain combines TRBV20-1 with TRBJ1-1; weak D call: TRBD1 (6 bases). V was clipped by 0 bases and J by 6 bases, with 14 bases between them. The CDR3 is made up of 14 amino acids. Germline CDR1 DFQATT, CDR2 SNEGSKA (reference sequence). The CDR3, as DNA: TGCAGTGCTAGAGAAGACCTGGGGGGCCCTGAAGCTTTCTTT. It translates to CSAREDLGGPEAFF.

The rearrangement joins TRBV7-2 to TRBJ1-1; TRBD1 is a possible D gene (5 bases). Looked up from germline, CDR1 is SGHTA and CDR2 is FQGNSA. V was trimmed by 7 bases and J by 4 bases, leaving 16 bases between them. The CDR3 totals 14 residues. CDR3: CASIAAGRGTEAFF. The CDR3 DNA is TGTGCCAGCATCGCGGCAGGGAGGGGCACTGAAGCTTTCTTT.

This chain connects TRBV5-1 to TRBJ2-5, with 14 bases identical to TRBD2. With V trimmed by 4 bases and J by 9 bases, 11 bases remained unmatched. CDR3 length: 16 amino acids. Germline CDR1 SGHRS, CDR2 YFSETQ. CDR3 sequence reads: CASSQTTGLAGGSQYF. The CDR3, as DNA: TGCGCCAGCAGCCAAACTACTGGACTAGCGGGAGGTTCCCAGTACTTC. Full variable domain (outside the CDR3, taken from reference TRBV5-1 and TRBJ2-5): KAGVTQTPRYLIKTRGQQVTLSCSPISGHRSVSWYQQTPGQGLQFLFEYFSETQRNKGNFPGRFSGRQFSNSRSEMNVSTLELGDSALYLCASSQTTGLAGGSQYFGPGTRLLVL.